The next 32 T cell receptor beta chains were all read from a single sample in a study of T cell repertoires in cytomegalovirus infection. No antigen has been assigned to these receptors. TCRdb reanalysed the reads using MiXCR and keeps one entry per CDR3 protein. The table includes about 340,000 distinct CDR3 sequences, about 28% detected once. The source was cultured PBMCs, collected from culture after CMV antigen stimulation. The receptors were sampled from a human donor in good health (CMV status not recorded). Some clones in this sample may be carry-over from other donors' samples.

This clonotype was observed a handful of times. The chain recombines TRBV6-1 with TRBJ2-7; 9 bases agree with TRBD2. Germline V gene data show CDR1 as MNHNS and CDR2 as SASEGT. The junction had 4 bases not matched to a gene; V was cut back by 1 base and J by 6 bases. The CDR3 has 14 residues. In DNA form, the CDR3 reads TGTGCCAGCAGTGAAGTAGGGACTAGCTTCGAGCAGTACTTC. This sequence encodes CASSEVGTSFEQYF.

The chain has TRBV5-4 and TRBJ2-7; 7 bases map to TRBD1. CDR1 and CDR2 from the germline V gene are SGHNT and YYREEE (reference sequence). This CDR3 spans 15 amino acids. The V segment lost 4 bases and the J segment 7 bases; nucleotides outside the gene matches: 14. The CDR3 DNA is TGTGCCAGCAGCCCATCGGACAGGACCCACTTTGAGCAGTACTTC. The encoded protein is CASSPSDRTHFEQYF. Based on the CDR3 plus reference TRBV5-4 and TRBJ2-7, the full variable domain is ETGVTQSPTHLIKTRGQQVTLRCSSQSGHNTVSWYQQALGQGPQFIFQYYREEENGRGNFPPRFSGLQFPNYSSELNVNALELDDSALYLCASSPSDRTHFEQYFGPGTRLTVT.

This chain uses TRBV12-3 or TRBV12-4 with TRBJ2-5, with 10 bases fitting TRBD2. The CDR3 totals 16 residues. V lost 3 bases, J lost 5 bases, and 9 bases stayed unmatched. The CDR3 loop is CASSFWPSGSSETQYF. The DNA of the CDR3 is TGTGCCAGCAGTTTCTGGCCTAGCGGGAGTTCGGAGACCCAGTACTTC.

This chain uses TRBV29-1 with TRBJ2-1, with a tentative D call TRBD1 (5 bases). Germline CDR1 reads SQVTM; CDR2 reads ANQGSEA. CDR3 length equals 13 residues. Between the trimmed V and J ends, which lost 2 bases and 2 bases, there was a span of 7 bases. The CDR3 DNA reads TGCAGCGTTGAACAGGGTCCCTACAATGAGCAGTTCTTC. Translation gives CSVEQGPYNEQFF.

This clonotype was observed many times. CDR3 sequence (DNA): TGTGCCAGCAGCTTGGGAGGACAGAACACTGAAGCTTTCTTT. Its translation: CASSLGGQNTEAFF. The chain carries TRBV7-6 and TRBJ1-1; the D gene is possibly TRBD1 (5 bases). The germline V gene has CDR1 SGHVS and CDR2 FNYEAQ. The ends were cut back, 3 bases at V and 1 base at J, with 9 bases in the middle. This CDR3 is 14 amino acids long.

Turning to this clonotype: A read error may produce the germline difference seen at one junction end. The V gene is TRBV4-1, the J gene TRBJ1-2; 7 nucleotides line up with TRBD1. The V gene's germline CDR1 is MGHRA and CDR2 YSYEKL. The CDR3 runs 15 residues. The CDR3 region is CASSQDPAGGRGYAF. DNA for the CDR3: TGCGCCAGCAGCCAAGATCCAGCAGGGGGTCGTGGCTACGCCTTC.

This clonotype was counted many times. The rearrangement uses TRBV4-2 and TRBJ2-1; 13 nucleotides line up with TRBD2. CDR3 length: 16 amino acids. With 4 bases clipped from V and 4 bases from J, the junction kept 4 bases outside the gene matches. Germline V CDR1 and CDR2: LGHNA, YNFKEQ. The CDR3 bases are TGTGCCAGCAGCCCTCAGACTAGCGGGGGGTACAATGAGCAGTTCTTC. Translated, it gives CASSPQTSGGYNEQFF.

The J gene is TRBJ1-4, the V gene TRBV6-6; 7 bases align to TRBD1. Trimming took 8 bases from V and 0 from J; bases not matched to a gene: 3. Per the germline V gene, CDR1 is MNHNY and CDR2 is SVGAGI (reference sequence). CDR3 length equals 14 residues. CDR3 residues: CASWDSATNEKLFF. The CDR3 bases are TGTGCCAGCTGGGACAGTGCAACTAATGAAAAACTGTTTTTT.

This sequence joins TRBV7-2 and TRBJ2-2, with D possibly TRBD2 on 6 matching bases. The CDR3 totals 16 residues. Germline CDR1 SGHTA, CDR2 FQGNSA. V was trimmed by 5 bases and J by 2 bases, leaving 15 bases between them. For the CDR3, the DNA is TGTGCCAGCAGCCAAACACTAGCAGCTAACACCGGGGAGCTGTTTTTT. This translates into CASSQTLAANTGELFF.

This clonotype was detected many times. Here the CDR3 reads CASTLTTGNMNTEAFF. The CDR3 coding sequence is TGTGCCAGCACCCTCACGACAGGGAATATGAACACTGAAGCTTTCTTT. The chain employs TRBV7-9 and TRBJ1-1, with 7 bases aligning to TRBD1. After removal of 7 bases from V and 0 bases from J, the junction contained 11 bases not matched to a gene. The CDR3 has 16 residues. The V gene's germline CDR1 is SEHNR and CDR2 FQNEAQ (reference sequence).

This clonotype was recorded many times. This chain connects TRBV6-1 to TRBJ2-1; D possibly corresponds to TRBD1 (6 bases). This CDR3 has 15 amino acids. Germline V gives CDR1 MNHNS, CDR2 SASEGT. The V end was cut by 6 bases, the J end by 5 bases, with 17 bases between. The CDR3 bases are TGTGCCAGCAGCCCCAGGGGTCCCCGAAACAATGAGCAGTTCTTC. This encodes CASSPRGPRNNEQFF.

The V gene is TRBV7-1, the J gene TRBJ1-4; D remains ambiguous. TRBV7-1 is an ORF; its function is uncertain. V was cut by 5 bases and J by 7 bases, with 14 bases left in between. The length of the CDR3 is 14 residues. The DNA for the CDR3 is TGTGCCAGCAGCGCAACCGCCTGGGGTGAAAAACTGTTTTTT. Amino acid sequence: CASSATAWGEKLFF.

The chain links TRBV7-4 to TRBJ2-1; 7 nucleotides line up with TRBD1. Germline trimming cut 4 bases from V and 11 bases from J; bases unmatched to any gene: 5. The length of the CDR3 is 12 residues. Germline values: CDR1 SGHVT, CDR2 SQSDAQ. The CDR3 region has the DNA TGTGCCAGCAGCTCCCCGACAGGGAAGCAGTTCTTC. Protein sequence: CASSSPTGKQFF.

This clonotype has just a few counts. The V gene is TRBV10-2, the J gene TRBJ2-7; tentatively, D is TRBD2 (6 bases). There are 15 residues in the CDR3. Germline CDR1 is WSHSY and CDR2 is SAAADI. V lost 0 bases, J lost 2 bases, and 11 bases lay in between. CDR3 amino acids: CASSESAGNTYEQYF. CDR3 DNA: TGCGCCAGCAGTGAGTCCGCGGGGAATACCTACGAGCAGTACTTC.

This clonotype was recorded at least ten times. This chain links TRBV7-3 with TRBJ1-1; TRBD1 might be the D (5 bases). Germline V CDR1 and CDR2: SGHTA, FQGTGA. The ends were cut back, 5 bases at V and 0 bases at J, with 10 bases in the middle. The CDR3 contains 14 residues. The CDR3 sequence is CASSPGTVNTEAFF. In DNA, the CDR3 is TGTGCCAGCAGCCCCGGGACGGTGAACACTGAAGCTTTCTTT. The variable domain in full, with the rest retrieved from reference TRBV7-3 and TRBJ1-1, is GAGVSQTPSNKVTEKGKYVELRCDPISGHTALYWYRQSLGQGPEFLIYFQGTGAADDSGLPNDRFFAVRPEGSVSTLKIQRTERGDSAVYLCASSPGTVNTEAFFGQGTRLTVV.

This clonotype was seen many times. This chain links TRBV7-2 with TRBJ1-5; possible D gene TRBD1, 6 bases. Germline V gives CDR1 SGHTA, CDR2 FQGNSA. The V end was cut by 5 bases, the J end by 3 bases, with 11 bases between. CDR3 length: 14 residues. In DNA, the CDR3 is TGTGCCAGCAGCCCAACAGGGTTCAATCAGCCCCAGCATTTT. This gives the protein CASSPTGFNQPQHF.

This chain uses TRBV4-3 with TRBJ2-1, with D possibly matching TRBD2 (6 bases). The germline V gene encodes CDR1 LGHNA and CDR2 YSLEER. The CDR3 sequence is 11 residues long. Trimming removed 3 bases from V and 9 bases from J, with 6 bases in between. CDR3 residues: CASSHGGEQFF. The DNA of the CDR3 is TGCGCCAGCAGCCACGGGGGTGAGCAGTTCTTC.

This clonotype was counted only a few times. The chain uses TRBV19 and TRBJ2-7; D may be TRBD2 (5 bases). This CDR3 contains 15 residues. Germline V CDR1 and CDR2: LNHDA, SQIVND (reference sequence). V was shortened by 3 bases and J by 4 bases, with 16 bases between the two germline ends. CDR3 residues: CASSMFRSGSYEQYF. The CDR3 DNA reads TGTGCCAGTAGTATGTTTCGCTCGGGGAGTTACGAGCAGTACTTC.

This clonotype was detected many times. This rearrangement joins TRBV7-8 to TRBJ2-6; TRBD1 is a possible D gene (5 bases). Trimming cost V 2 bases and J 0 bases, with 8 bases left between them. Germline loops: CDR1 SGHVS, CDR2 FQNEAQ. The CDR3 is 16 residues long. CDR3 nucleotide sequence: TGTGCCAGCAGCTTACTTGACAGCTCTGGGGCCAACGTCCTGACTTTC. Translating gives CASSLLDSSGANVLTF. Drawing the rest from reference TRBV7-8 and TRBJ2-6, the complete variable domain is GAGVSQSPRYKVAKRGQDVALRCDPISGHVSLFWYQQALGQGPEFLTYFQNEAQLDKSGLPSDRFFAERPEGSVSTLKIQRTQQEDSAVYLCASSLLDSSGANVLTFGAGSRLTVL.

This clonotype came up a few times. V gene TRBV7-6 combines with J gene TRBJ2-3, with 8 nucleotides matching TRBD2. From germline, CDR1 is SGHVS and CDR2 FNYEAQ. The J segment lost 2 bases and the V segment lost 3 bases, leaving 7 bases of the junction unmatched. This CDR3 spans 16 amino acids. The CDR3 region is CASSFRSGIHTDTQYF. The CDR3 DNA sequence: TGTGCCAGCAGCTTCCGTAGCGGGATACACACAGATACGCAGTATTTT.

The chain recombines TRBV19 with TRBJ1-5; D uncertain. This CDR3 region has 14 residues. V lost 1 base to trimming and J lost 7 bases, with 11 bases between them. CDR1 is LNHDA and CDR2 is SQIVND in the germline V gene (reference sequence). CDR3 in amino acids: CASSIGEIRQPQHF. CDR3 DNA: TGTGCCAGTAGTATAGGGGAGATACGACAGCCCCAGCATTTT.

This clonotype showed up many times. This rearrangement joins TRBV6-1 to TRBJ1-5, with unresolved D. Looked up from germline, CDR1 is MNHNS and CDR2 is SASEGT. This CDR3 has 14 amino acids. V lost 2 bases to trimming and J lost 0 bases, with 5 bases between them. The CDR3 sequence is CASSEMDSNQPQHF. CDR3 DNA: TGTGCCAGCAGTGAAATGGATAGCAATCAGCCCCAGCATTTT.

J is TRBJ1-3 and V is TRBV10-3, with D unclear. Germline V gene data show CDR1 as ENHRY and CDR2 as SYGVKD. This CDR3 comprises 15 residues. Deletions cut 2 bases from V and 0 bases from J, with 8 bases between. CDR3 residues: CAISEEGNSGNTIYF. CDR3 DNA sequence: TGTGCCATCAGTGAGGAAGGCAACTCTGGAAACACCATATATTTT.

This clonotype showed up just a few times. This sequence joins TRBV4-2 and TRBJ2-1, with TRBD1 as a possible D gene (7 bases). CDR1 and CDR2 (germline): LGHNA, YNFKEQ. V lost 1 base and J lost 9, with 19 bases in between. The CDR3 is 16 amino acids. As DNA, the CDR3 is TGTGCCAGCAGCCAAGCTGCCAGGGGGACTCCGATTGAGCAGTTCTTC. Translation gives CASSQAARGTPIEQFF.

The chain employs TRBV20-1 and TRBJ2-1, with 11 nucleotides matching TRBD2. Germline values: CDR1 DFQATT, CDR2 SNEGSKA (reference sequence). This CDR3 contains 17 residues. Losses at the gene ends were 5 bases for V and 5 bases for J; bases not matched to a gene: 14. Here the CDR3 DNA reads TGCAGTGCTTTTCAGACTAGCGGGATAACAGGGAACAATGAGCAGTTCTTC. Translated: CSAFQTSGITGNNEQFF.

This clonotype has just a few counts. The chain links TRBV28 to TRBJ1-4, with TRBD1 as a possible D gene (6 bases). The CDR3 contains 15 residues. The V end was cut by 3 bases, the J end by 4 bases, with 12 bases between. Germline V CDR1 and CDR2: MDHEN, SYDVKM. The CDR3 sequence: CASSFPTGGNEKLFF. The CDR3 DNA follows: TGTGCCAGCAGTTTCCCGACAGGAGGTAATGAAAAACTGTTTTTT. Based on the CDR3 plus reference TRBV28 and TRBJ1-4, the full variable domain is DVKVTQSSRYLVKRTGEKVFLECVQDMDHENMFWYRQDPGLGLRLIYFSYDVKMKEKGDIPEGYSVSREKKERFSLILESASTNQTSMYLCASSFPTGGNEKLFFGSGTQLSVL.

CDR3 residues: CASSSRQGGSYEQYF. As DNA, the CDR3 is TGTGCCAGCAGCTCTAGACAGGGCGGGAGCTACGAGCAGTACTTC. This chain links TRBV27 with TRBJ2-7; TRBD1 or TRBD2 may be the D gene (7 bases each). This CDR3 contains 15 residues. Germline V gives CDR1 MNHEY, CDR2 SMNVEV (reference sequence). The ends were cut back, 6 bases at V and 3 bases at J, with 18 bases in the middle.

This clonotype was found a few times. The V call is TRBV20-1, the J call TRBJ2-1; either TRBD1 or TRBD2 may fit D (6 bases each). Trimming took 8 bases from V and 2 from J, leaving 16 bases between them. Looked up from germline, CDR1 is DFQATT and CDR2 is SNEGSKA (reference sequence). The CDR3 consists of 14 residues. CDR3 region: CSTEGGRAYNEQFF. The CDR3 nucleotides read TGCAGTACCGAAGGGGGGCGGGCCTACAATGAGCAGTTCTTC.

The rearrangement links TRBV7-6 to TRBJ2-5; perhaps D is TRBD1 or TRBD2 (6 bases each). Germline loops: CDR1 SGHVS, CDR2 FNYEAQ. V gave up 5 bases and J gave up 9 bases, with 19 bases separating them. The CDR3 totals 14 residues. The chain's CDR3 is CASSAGPERGAQYF. In nucleotides, the CDR3 is TGTGCCAGCAGCGCCGGGCCCGAAAGGGGGGCCCAGTACTTC.

This clonotype has a handful of counts. This chain's CDR3 is CASSSGPGTEAFF. CDR3 DNA: TGTGCCAGCAGCTCGGGGCCGGGCACTGAAGCTTTCTTT. This sequence joins TRBV7-2 and TRBJ1-1, with D tentatively TRBD1 (5 bases). Germline values: CDR1 SGHTA, CDR2 FQGNSA. The CDR3 contains 13 residues. V was cut by 4 bases and J by 4 bases, with 10 bases left in between.

A few counts support this clonotype. This rearrangement joins TRBV6-2 or TRBV6-3 to TRBJ2-2; a possible D gene is TRBD2 (5 bases). Germline assignment: CDR1 MNHEY and CDR2 SVGEGT. This CDR3 contains 13 residues. Trimming took 6 bases from V and 5 from J, leaving 10 bases between them. CDR3 amino acids: CASSRTGTGELFF. The CDR3 DNA reads TGTGCCAGCAGCCGGACGGGAACCGGGGAGCTGTTTTTT.

This clonotype came up a few times. The chain uses TRBV7-6 and TRBJ1-1; D might be TRBD1 (5 bases). The germline V gene has CDR1 SGHVS and CDR2 FNYEAQ. Trimming pared 4 bases from V and 0 bases from J, leaving 12 bases between. This CDR3 is built from 15 residues. The CDR3 nucleotides are TGTGCCAGCAGCTCCAGGGAAACAATGAACACTGAAGCTTTCTTT. It codes for CASSSRETMNTEAFF.